This T cell receptor beta chain appears in the sequencing data of a study of shared clonotypes between healthy human individuals. All donors were healthy HIV-negative adults lacking recent acute infections or vaccinations. The data were produced by immunoSEQ multiplex PCR, yet TCRdb's version contains in-frame clones alone and is incomplete. The sample includes about 2.4 million clones, approximately 93% of them seen just once. The table lists this clone with a count of one. The germline V and J ends were trimmed by 0 bases and 4 bases, with 13 bases remaining between them. The CDR3 is 15 amino acids. Germline CDR1 is SGHDT and CDR2 is YYEEEE.

The chain is built from TRBV5-6 and TRBJ1-2; possibly TRBD1 for D (5 bases). The source of this sequence is a man between 18 and 29 years old in good health. Some clones in this sample may be carry-over from other donors' samples. Input material: naive CD4+ T cells from PBMCs. Subset in this sample: CD45RA+ positively selected. The CDR3 DNA is TGTGCCAGCAGCTTGGGGGCCAGGGAAGTCTATGGCTACACCTTC. This sequence encodes CASSLGAREVYGYTF.